Below, 21 T cell receptor beta chains from the same sample are listed, as sequenced in a study of T cell responses to AZD1222 COVID-19 vaccine. Clones were read by immunoSEQ multiplex PCR, and TCRdb kept only the in-frame ones, dropping some. The sample has around 150,000 clones, approximately 92% seen once. The material was peripheral blood, obtained 28 days after the second AZD1222 dose. The receptors derive from an adult who received the AZD1222 COVID-19 vaccine.

The rearrangement uses TRBV15 and TRBJ1-2; TRBD1 agrees at 7 bases. Germline V gene lookup returns CDR1 LNHNV and CDR2 YYDKDF (reference sequence). The CDR3 loop spans 16 amino acids. V shed 5 bases and J 4 bases; nucleotides not matched to a gene: 13. CDR3: CATSEGAPGILYGYTF. The CDR3 bases are TGTGCCACCAGCGAGGGGGCGCCCGGCATACTCTATGGCTACACCTTC.

V and J are TRBV2 and TRBJ2-2; TRBD2 matches 12 bases. Germline loops: CDR1 SNHLY, CDR2 FYNNEI. The CDR3 is made up of 18 amino acids. Trimming cost V 1 base and J 4 bases; bases outside gene matches: 7. The CDR3 here is CASSEGEGGLAGTGELFF. The CDR3, as DNA: TGTGCCAGCAGTGAAGGTGAAGGGGGACTAGCGGGCACCGGGGAGCTGTTTTTT.

The genes are TRBV3-1 (or the pseudogene TRBV3-2) and TRBJ2-7; a weak D match, TRBD1 (6 bases). V lost 3 bases to trimming and J lost 2 bases, with 17 bases between them. The CDR3 has 16 residues. Germline loops: CDR1 LGHDT, CDR2 YNNKEL (reference sequence). The CDR3 DNA follows: TGTGCCAGCAGCCACCCGCCGGGACATCTGACCTACGAGCAGTACTTC. Translation gives CASSHPPGHLTYEQYF.

The CDR3 region is CASSSTHRDRVRTDTQYF. The CDR3 DNA reads as TGTGCCAGCAGCTCGACCCACCGGGACAGGGTGCGGACAGATACGCAGTATTTT. V gene TRBV5-5 combines with J gene TRBJ2-3; TRBD1 agrees at 9 bases. CDR1 SGHKS and CDR2 YYEKEE come from the germline V gene (reference sequence). CDR3 length: 18 amino acids. The trim removed 3 bases at V and 3 bases at J, leaving 14 bases unmatched.

The CDR3 DNA sequence: TGTGCCAGCAGTTCAGGGAGCTACAATGAGCAGTTCTTC. It yields the protein CASSSGSYNEQFF. The chain uses TRBV9 and TRBJ2-1; D is perhaps TRBD1 or TRBD2 (5 bases each). In germline, CDR1 is SGDLS, CDR2 YYNGEE. The CDR3 consists of 13 residues. V lost 5 bases and J lost 3, with 9 bases in between. The whole variable domain, remainder taken from reference TRBV9 and TRBJ2-1, is DSGVTQTPKHLITATGQRVTLRCSPRSGDLSVYWYQQSLDQGLQFLIQYYNGEERAKGNILERFSAQQFPDLHSELNLSSLELGDSALYFCASSSGSYNEQFFGPGTRLTVL.

The V call is TRBV13, the J call TRBJ2-1; D is ambiguous. This CDR3 comprises 19 residues. V was trimmed by 4 bases and J by 1 base, leaving 23 bases between them. Germline V gives CDR1 PRHDT, CDR2 FYEKMQ (reference sequence). The CDR3 loop is CASSYPGGIRSTSYNEQFF. In nucleotides, the CDR3 is TGTGCCAGCAGCTACCCGGGTGGCATCCGCTCCACATCCTACAATGAGCAGTTCTTC.

This clone occurred once. This rearrangement joins TRBV30 to TRBJ2-7; 12 positions agree with TRBD2. Germline-derived CDR1 and CDR2 are GTSNPN and SVGIG (reference sequence). CDR3 length: 16 amino acids. Germline trimming cut 3 bases from V and 5 bases from J; bases unmatched to any gene: 11. CDR3 amino acids: CAWRSPTSGSIHEQYF. CDR3 sequence (DNA): TGTGCCTGGAGGAGCCCGACTAGCGGGAGTATCCACGAGCAGTACTTC.

V gene TRBV14 combines with J gene TRBJ2-1, with 7 bases aligning to TRBD2. From germline, CDR1 is SGHDN and CDR2 FVKESK. Unmatched junction bases numbered 1, after V lost 2 bases and J lost 9 bases. The CDR3 consists of 12 residues. The CDR3 loop is CASSQREGEQFF. In DNA form, the CDR3 reads TGTGCCAGCAGCCAAAGGGAGGGTGAGCAGTTCTTC.

The chain combines TRBV9 with TRBJ2-1; TRBD1 agrees at 8 bases. Losses at the gene ends were 0 bases for V and 4 bases for J; bases not matched to a gene: 3. CDR3 length equals 15 residues. Per the germline V gene, CDR1 is SGDLS and CDR2 is YYNGEE. CDR3 coding DNA: TGTGCCAGCAGCGTAGCAGGGGGCCATTACAATGAGCAGTTCTTC. It specifies CASSVAGGHYNEQFF.

The chain employs TRBV6-5 and TRBJ2-3; D is unresolved. This CDR3 region has 15 residues. The V and J ends lost 1 base and 0 bases respectively, with 8 bases between them. From germline, CDR1 is MNHEY and CDR2 SVGAGI. As DNA, the CDR3 is TGTGCCAGCAGTTACTATGGTGACAGCACAGATACGCAGTATTTT. It specifies CASSYYGDSTDTQYF.

The CDR3 nucleotides are TGTGCCAGCAGTTATCCAGATACGCAGTATTTT. Amino acids: CASSYPDTQYF. The V call is TRBV28, the J call TRBJ2-3; no clear D gene. The CDR3 totals 11 residues. The V gene's germline CDR1 is MDHEN and CDR2 SYDVKM. Between the trimmed V and J ends, which lost 4 bases and 4 bases, there was a span of 3 bases.

The chain joins TRBV29-1 to TRBJ1-4, with D unresolved. V was cut by 6 bases and J by 5 bases, with 16 bases left in between. Germline V lookup: CDR1 SQVTM, CDR2 ANQGSEA. The CDR3 sequence is 14 residues long. The CDR3 DNA reads TGCAGCGTATTCAGTGATCCAATGAATGAAAAACTGTTTTTT. Translation gives CSVFSDPMNEKLFF.

This rearrangement joins TRBV6-2 or TRBV6-3 to TRBJ2-5, with D perhaps matching TRBD2 (5 bases). The CDR3 sequence is 13 residues long. Looked up from germline, CDR1 is MNHEY and CDR2 is SVGEGT. Between the trimmed V and J ends, which lost 1 base and 5 bases, there was a span of 8 bases. This CDR3 is CASSYLTGETQYF. CDR3 coding DNA: TGTGCCAGCAGTTACTTAACGGGGGAGACCCAGTACTTC.

The chain employs TRBV30 and TRBJ2-5; 12 bases match TRBD2. Germline V gene data show CDR1 as GTSNPN and CDR2 as SVGIG (reference sequence). Trimming removed 0 bases from V and 4 bases from J; junction bases left unmatched: 12. The CDR3 is made up of 18 amino acids. CDR3 protein: CAWSVGWDLAGGPETQYF. The CDR3 DNA reads TGTGCCTGGAGTGTAGGATGGGATCTAGCGGGAGGGCCAGAGACCCAGTACTTC.

The chain combines TRBV30 with TRBJ2-4; weak D call: TRBD2 (7 bases). Trimming took 0 bases from V and 2 from J, leaving 14 bases between them. The germline CDR1 and CDR2 sequences are GTSNPN and SVGIG (reference sequence). The CDR3 contains 16 residues. The CDR3 here is CAWSVRGAGTKNIQYF. CDR3 DNA sequence: TGTGCCTGGAGTGTACGGGGGGCTGGAACCAAAAACATTCAGTACTTC.

The chain couples TRBV27 to TRBJ1-2; perhaps TRBD1 as D (5 bases). This CDR3 is built from 13 residues. Germline CDR1 reads MNHEY; CDR2 reads SMNVEV (reference sequence). V dropped 7 bases and J dropped 2 bases, with 11 bases sitting between them. This CDR3 is CASTSGGNYGYTF. CDR3 DNA: TGTGCCAGCACCTCGGGGGGGAACTATGGCTACACCTTC.

This chain connects TRBV9 to TRBJ1-3; 7 positions match TRBD1. The germline gives CDR1 SGDLS, CDR2 YYNGEE. The J segment lost 6 bases and the V segment lost 3 bases, leaving 6 bases of the junction unmatched. The CDR3 runs to 14 residues. The CDR3 sequence: CASSERQGENTIYF. CDR3 coding DNA: TGTGCCAGCAGCGAAAGACAGGGAGAAAACACCATATATTTT.

The chain joins TRBV7-9 to TRBJ1-2; D is ambiguous. Trimming cost V 1 base and J 5 bases, with 17 bases left between them. The CDR3 is 16 amino acids. Germline values: CDR1 SEHNR, CDR2 FQNEAQ (reference sequence). The CDR3 region has the DNA TGTGCCAGCAGCTTAGATGGTAGTACAGAGCAGTATGGCTACACCTTC. This gives the protein CASSLDGSTEQYGYTF.

The chain's CDR3 is CATSRGTGGNTIYF. CDR3 in DNA: TGTGCCACCAGCAGAGGGACAGGGGGCAACACCATATATTTT. V gene TRBV15 combines with J gene TRBJ1-3; 11 positions match TRBD1. The V gene's germline CDR1 is LNHNV and CDR2 YYDKDF (reference sequence). The CDR3 is made up of 14 amino acids. The trim removed 1 base at V and 7 bases at J, leaving 0 bases unmatched.

The chain recombines TRBV28 with TRBJ2-2; weak D call: TRBD2 (6 bases). This CDR3 comprises 15 residues. Germline lookup yields CDR1 MDHEN and CDR2 SYDVKM. The germline V and J ends were trimmed by 4 bases and 7 bases, with 16 bases remaining between them. The CDR3 DNA sequence: TGTGCCAGCAGTTGGCGGACTAAGTTCGACGGGGAGCTGTTTTTT. It encodes CASSWRTKFDGELFF.

This clone appeared a single time. The V gene is TRBV19, the J gene TRBJ2-7; 10 nucleotides line up with TRBD1. Trimming took 6 bases from V and 3 from J; bases not matched to a gene: 17. The CDR3 consists of 18 residues. The V gene's germline CDR1 is LNHDA and CDR2 SQIVND (reference sequence). The CDR3 reads CASRRQGASRFPYYEQYF. In nucleotides, the CDR3 is TGTGCCAGTAGGAGACAGGGGGCGTCTAGATTCCCTTACTACGAGCAGTACTTC.